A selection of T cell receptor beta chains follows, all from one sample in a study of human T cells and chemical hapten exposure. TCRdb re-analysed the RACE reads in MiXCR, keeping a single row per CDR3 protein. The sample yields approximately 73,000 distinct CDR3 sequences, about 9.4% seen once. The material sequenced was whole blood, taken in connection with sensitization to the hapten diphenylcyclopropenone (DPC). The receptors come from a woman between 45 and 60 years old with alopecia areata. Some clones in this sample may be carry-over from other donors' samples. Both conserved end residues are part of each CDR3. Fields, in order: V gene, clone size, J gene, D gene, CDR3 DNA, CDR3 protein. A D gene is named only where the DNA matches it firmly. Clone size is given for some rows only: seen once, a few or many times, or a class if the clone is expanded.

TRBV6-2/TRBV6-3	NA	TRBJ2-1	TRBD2	TGTGCCAGCAGTCCCCCGGGAAAAGCGGGAGTAAGGAATGAGCAGTTCTTC	CASSPPGKAGVRNEQFF
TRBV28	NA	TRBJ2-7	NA	TGTGCCAGCACTACTCCAAGCGAGCAGTACTTC	CASTTPSEQYF
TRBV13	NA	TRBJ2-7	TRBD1	TGTGCCAGCGGACAGGGCGTCTTCGAGCAGTACTTC	CASGQGVFEQYF
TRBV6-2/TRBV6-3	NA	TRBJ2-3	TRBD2	TGTGCCAGCAGTTACTCCTCGTGGCGGGAGACCACAGATACGCAGTATTTT	CASSYSSWRETTDTQYF
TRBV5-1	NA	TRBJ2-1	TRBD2	TGCGCCACTCAAGGAGGGCTAGCGGGAGGGCCAAGGGATGAGCAGTTCTTC	CATQGGLAGGPRDEQFF
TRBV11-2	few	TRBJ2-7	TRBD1	TGTGCCAGCAGCTTACGACAGGGGGGGTACTACGAGCAGTACTTC	CASSLRQGGYYEQYF
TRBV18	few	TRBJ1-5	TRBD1	TGTGCCAGCTCACCACTCCCTGCAGGGGGGGCGGATCAGCCCCAGCATTTT	CASSPLPAGGADQPQHF
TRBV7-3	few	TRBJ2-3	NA	TGTGCCAGCAGCTTAACTTTAAACCTGAGGTACACAGATACGCAGTATTTT	CASSLTLNLRYTDTQYF
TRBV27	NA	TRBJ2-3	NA	TGTGCCAGCAGTTACTCCACAGATACGCAGTATTTT	CASSYSTDTQYF
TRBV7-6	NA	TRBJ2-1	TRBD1	TGTGCCAGCAGCCCCCGGACAGGGCGCAGTGGTGAGCAGTTCTTC	CASSPRTGRSGEQFF
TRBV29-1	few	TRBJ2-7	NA	TGCAGCGTCAAACCCCCAGGGACCGATTACGAGCAGTACTTC	CSVKPPGTDYEQYF
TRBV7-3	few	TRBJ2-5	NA	TGTGCCAGCAGTTGGGCAGGAGCCCTGCAGGAGACCCAGTACTTC	CASSWAGALQETQYF
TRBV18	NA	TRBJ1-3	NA	TGTGCCAGCTCACGCGGACAGGGAAACACCATATATTTT	CASSRGQGNTIYF
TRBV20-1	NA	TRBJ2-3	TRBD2	TGCAGTGCTAGAGAGCGGGAGAGGAGCACAGATACGCAGTATTTT	CSARERERSTDTQYF
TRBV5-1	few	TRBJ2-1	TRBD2	TGCGCCAGCAGCGTGCTGACTAGCGGGAGGGATGAGCAGTTCTTC	CASSVLTSGRDEQFF
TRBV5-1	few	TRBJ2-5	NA	TGCGCCAGCAGCTTATCGTCTGGCGAAGAGACCCAGTACTTC	CASSLSSGEETQYF
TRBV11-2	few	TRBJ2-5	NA	TGTGCCAGCAGCTCGCCGGGACGAAGGGATGGCGAGACCCAGTACTTC	CASSSPGRRDGETQYF
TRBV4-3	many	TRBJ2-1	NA	TGCGCCAGCAGCCAAGATCAGGGTTCGACCCCCTACAATGAGCAGTTCTTC	CASSQDQGSTPYNEQFF
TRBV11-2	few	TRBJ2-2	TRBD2	TGTGCCAGCAGCCAACCGACTAGCGGGAGAAAAACCGGGGAGCTGTTTTTT	CASSQPTSGRKTGELFF
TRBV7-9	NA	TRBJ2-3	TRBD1	TGTGCCAGCAGCACGGACAGGGGACCCGCAGATACGCAGTATTTT	CASSTDRGPADTQYF
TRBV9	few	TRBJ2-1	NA	TGTGCCAGCAGCGGAACGGGCCGATACAATGAGCAGTTCTTC	CASSGTGRYNEQFF
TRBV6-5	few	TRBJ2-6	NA	TGTGCCAGCAGTCTTACATGGGCCAACGTCCTGACTTTC	CASSLTWANVLTF